This TCR beta chain was found in a study of lymphopenia after photon versus proton radiotherapy. Overall study results and limits: A bigger post-nadir fall in TCR diversity correlated inversely with survival time in deceased patients.

As concerns this clone: Its antigen is not identified.

The germline gives CDR1 LNHDA, CDR2 SQIVND (reference sequence). The CDR3 is made up of 16 amino acids. The V gene lost 4 bases and the J gene lost 1 base, with 14 bases spanning the gap. Produced via immunoSEQ multiplex PCR; TCRdb's table is partial and in-frame only. The table lists about 70,000 clones, 87% of them singletons, with roughly a tenth in the top ten. The rearrangement links TRBV19 to TRBJ1-5; D not certain. This sample comprised peripheral blood, obtained from a patient treated with proton-based radiotherapy. This TCR was recovered from a man older than 75 with esophageal cancer. Here the CDR3 reads CASSTTGVFSNQPQHF. The CDR3 region has the DNA TGTGCCAGTAGTACAACCGGTGTGTTCAGCAATCAGCCCCAGCATTTT.